The rows below give T cell receptor beta chains drawn from one sample of a study of T cell responses to AZD1222 COVID-19 vaccine. Using immunoSEQ multiplex PCR, the repertoire was profiled, and TCRdb retains in-frame clones only, with some absent. The sample carries 130,000 to 150,000 clones, nearly 90% recorded once. The specimen was peripheral blood, collected on day 0 of AZD1222 vaccination. The receptors shown here come from an adult in good health. Each CDR3 is given with its conserved first and last residue.

TRBV18	TRBJ2-1	CASSPGVYNEQFF
TRBV6-5	TRBJ2-1	CASSPTHNEQFF
TRBV6-1	TRBJ1-4	CASSDNAGEKLFF
TRBV19	TRBJ1-5	CASTPDRRSLNQPQHF
TRBV7-3	TRBJ2-7	CASSPGGEQYF
TRBV2	TRBJ1-1	CASSVQGLGRTEAFF
TRBV5-4	TRBJ1-2	CASSLAANYGYTF
TRBV29-1	TRBJ2-1	CSVATLVAGKRNEQFF
TRBV18	TRBJ2-7	CASRSINEQYF
TRBV6-5	TRBJ1-2	CARGTGGNYGYTF
TRBV28	TRBJ2-7	CASALPGMVDYEQYF
TRBV27	TRBJ1-1	CASSTGARNTEAFF
TRBV5-4	TRBJ2-2	CASSAEVVLFTGELFF
TRBV7-2	TRBJ2-1	CASSRRTMGSYNEQFF
TRBV5-1	TRBJ2-1	CASSSAGDSYNEQFF
TRBV15	TRBJ2-7	CATSRGQRDEQYF
TRBV3-1/TRBV3-2	TRBJ1-1	CASSPWVRGTEAFF
TRBV6-6	TRBJ1-2	CASSPLTENYGYTF
TRBV10-1	TRBJ2-3	CASKQGSGADTQYF
TRBV28	TRBJ1-4	CASSFDRAEKLFF
TRBV19	TRBJ1-2	CASSPDRRGLNGYTF
TRBV5-1	TRBJ2-2	CASRPGLNTGELFF
TRBV28	TRBJ2-5	CASSRPPHTKAQYF
TRBV18	TRBJ1-1	CASSPRLQGGSWTEAFF
TRBV5-4	TRBJ1-1	CASSLAALRGTEAFF
TRBV5-8	TRBJ1-1	CASSLVSGAFF
TRBV7-2	TRBJ1-1	CASSLGQGTEAFF
TRBV7-2	TRBJ1-6	CASRPGQGGNSPLHF
TRBV5-4	TRBJ2-5	CASSWGGQETQYF
TRBV10-3	TRBJ2-7	CAIRMDRRYEQYF
TRBV5-6	TRBJ2-7	CASSSRLAGAREQYF
TRBV20-1	TRBJ1-2	CSASEATGAEDGYTF
TRBV9	TRBJ2-1	CASSVTGTTYNEQFF
TRBV7-2	TRBJ2-7	CASSPEAVAYEQYF
TRBV19	TRBJ2-5	CASAPGPRFETQYF
TRBV5-1	TRBJ2-7	CASSPTGTSSYEQYF
TRBV28	TRBJ2-5	CASSSRGQIQETQYF
TRBV5-1	TRBJ2-7	CASRGPGSYEQYF
TRBV11-3	TRBJ2-7	CASSLRAYEQYF
TRBV12-3/TRBV12-4	TRBJ2-7	CASRISGNTEQYF
TRBV2	TRBJ2-1	CASSVSSVVNEQFF
TRBV28	TRBJ2-3	CASSYGGSTDTQYF
TRBV19	TRBJ1-1	CASSKALRTEAFF
TRBV20-1	TRBJ2-3	CSASHWQYF
TRBV28	TRBJ1-5	CASSPRGRGNQPQHF
TRBV11-3	TRBJ2-1	CASSLRDRGNEQFF
TRBV7-8	TRBJ1-1	CASSLGREAEAFF
TRBV7-7	TRBJ2-5	CASSPQWGPGETQYF